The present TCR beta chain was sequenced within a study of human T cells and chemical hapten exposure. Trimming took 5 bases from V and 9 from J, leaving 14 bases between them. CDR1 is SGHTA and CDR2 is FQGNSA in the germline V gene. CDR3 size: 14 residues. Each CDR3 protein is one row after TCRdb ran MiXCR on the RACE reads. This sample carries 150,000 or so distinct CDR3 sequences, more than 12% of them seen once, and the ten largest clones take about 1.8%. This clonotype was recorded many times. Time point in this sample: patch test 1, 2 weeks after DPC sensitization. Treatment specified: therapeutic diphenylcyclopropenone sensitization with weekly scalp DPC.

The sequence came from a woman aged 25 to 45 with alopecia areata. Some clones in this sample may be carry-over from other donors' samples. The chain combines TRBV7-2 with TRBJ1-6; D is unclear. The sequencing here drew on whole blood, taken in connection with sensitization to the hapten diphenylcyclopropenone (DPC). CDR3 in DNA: TGTGCCAGCAGCCCCGGATTTTTAACTTCACCCCTCCACTTT. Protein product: CASSPGFLTSPLHF.